The 6 T cell receptor beta chains listed next were all sequenced from one sample in a study of blood T cell repertoires in COVID-19. Libraries were prepared by immunoSEQ multiplex PCR; TCRdb keeps only in-frame clonotypes and omits some of them. The table includes tens of thousands of clones, roughly 83% detected once. Sequenced sample: peripheral blood. These receptors were collected from a woman older than 75 with active or convalescent COVID-19.

The chain has TRBV7-9 and TRBJ2-7; 7 bases map to TRBD1. With 5 bases clipped from V and 6 bases from J, the junction kept 13 bases outside the gene matches. Germline assignment: CDR1 SEHNR and CDR2 FQNEAQ (reference sequence). The CDR3 spans 15 residues. The CDR3, as DNA: TGTGCCAGCAGCCGCTCCCCTGAATCAGGGGGCGAGCAGTACTTC. Translated, it gives CASSRSPESGGEQYF.

The rearrangement uses TRBV6-2 or TRBV6-3 and TRBJ1-1, with D possibly TRBD1 on 6 matching bases. This CDR3 has 15 amino acids. With 4 bases removed from V and 1 base from J, the gap between germline ends came to 13 bases. CDR1 MNHEY and CDR2 SVGEGT come from the germline V gene. CDR3 region: CASSFSNRANTEAFF. CDR3 coding DNA: TGTGCCAGCAGTTTTTCAAACAGGGCGAACACTGAAGCTTTCTTT.

In this sample, this clone turned up once. This chain connects TRBV25-1 to TRBJ2-5; TRBD1 matches at 7 bases. Germline V gene data show CDR1 as MGHDK and CDR2 as SYGVNS. This CDR3 contains 14 residues. V shed 6 bases and J 2 bases; nucleotides not matched to a gene: 6. In nucleotides, the CDR3 is TGTGCCAGCAGGCAGACAGGGACACAAGAGACCCAGTACTTC. Its translation: CASRQTGTQETQYF.

The CDR3 coding sequence is TGTGCCATCACCACCGGACAGAACACTGAAGCTTTCTTT. Its protein product is CAITTGQNTEAFF. The chain links TRBV10-3 to TRBJ1-1; D may be TRBD1 (5 bases). V was clipped by 7 bases and J by 1 base, with 10 bases between them. This CDR3 region has 13 residues. Looked up from germline, CDR1 is ENHRY and CDR2 is SYGVKD.

The rearrangement links TRBV7-2 to TRBJ2-3; maybe TRBD1 (6 bases). V was shortened by 3 bases and J by 1 base, with 8 bases between the two germline ends. The CDR3 has 14 residues. Germline CDR1 and CDR2: SGHTA and FQGNSA. The CDR3 region is CASSLWGRTDTQYF. The CDR3 DNA follows: TGTGCCAGCAGCTTGTGGGGGCGCACAGATACGCAGTATTTT.

The chain couples TRBV28 to TRBJ2-7; 7 nucleotides align to TRBD2. Germline assignment: CDR1 MDHEN and CDR2 SYDVKM. The V gene end was trimmed by 5 bases and the J gene end by 3 bases; junction bases not matched to a gene: 1. The CDR3 contains 12 residues. The CDR3 region is CASSRGDYEQYF. Written as DNA, the CDR3 is TGTGCCAGCAGTCGGGGGGACTACGAGCAGTACTTC.